This T cell receptor beta chain is from a study of blood T cell repertoires in COVID-19. Study overall: The cDNA or gDNA used as material had been derived from T cells, B-cell-depleted T cells, or PBMCs.

CDR3 length equals 14 residues. The V segment lost 1 base and the J segment 8 bases; nucleotides outside the gene matches: 7. CDR1 is SGHTA and CDR2 is FQGNSA in the germline V gene. The protocol was immunoSEQ multiplex PCR, while the TCRdb copy is restricted to in-frame clones and leaves out a portion. The profile shows fewer than 200,000 clones, approximately 90% of them singletons. Sequencing was performed on peripheral blood. The sequence was obtained from a woman in her forties or fifties with acute or convalescent COVID-19. The J gene is TRBJ1-2, the V gene TRBV7-2; 7 nucleotides line up with TRBD1. In nucleotides, the CDR3 is TGTGCCAGCAGCTTAGAGGAGACAGGGCACGGCTACACCTTC. It encodes CASSLEETGHGYTF.